Shown below are 29 T cell receptor beta chains from a single sample sequenced in a study of blood T cell repertoires in COVID-19. Sequencing used immunoSEQ multiplex PCR; TCRdb keeps in-frame clones, though not all of them. The profile shows approximately 240,000 clones, under 95% of them singletons. The sample taken for sequencing was PBMCs or T cells enriched from blood (not recorded which). Receptor source: a woman younger than 30 who had recovered from COVID-19.

This chain links TRBV2 with TRBJ1-4, with D perhaps TRBD1 (5 bases). The V gene's germline CDR1 is SNHLY and CDR2 FYNNEI. Between the trimmed V and J ends, which lost 7 bases and 8 bases, there was a span of 17 bases. CDR3 length equals 14 residues. CDR3 nucleotides: TGTGCCAGCAATGAGGTGTCAGGGCGAGAAAAACTGTTTTTT. This translates into CASNEVSGREKLFF. Full variable domain (rest looked up from reference TRBV2 and TRBJ1-4): EPEVTQTPSHQVTQMGQEVILRCVPISNHLYFYWYRQILGQKVEFLVSFYNNEISEKSEIFDDQFSVERPDGSNFTLKIRSTKLEDSAMYFCASNEVSGREKLFFGSGTQLSVL.

The rearrangement joins TRBV11-3 to TRBJ1-2; 8 nucleotides match TRBD1. V trimming: 5 bases; J trimming: 2 bases; junction bases outside the gene matches: 4. Germline loops: CDR1 SGHNT, CDR2 YENEEA. The CDR3 runs 14 residues. CDR3 region: CASSRRDRNYGYTF. Written as DNA, the CDR3 is TGTGCCAGCAGCCGCCGGGACAGGAACTATGGCTACACCTTC.

This clone came up once. The chain joins TRBV11-2 to TRBJ2-2; 10 bases are shared with TRBD1. This CDR3 spans 17 amino acids. CDR1 SGHAT and CDR2 FQNNGV come from the germline V gene. V gave up 6 bases and J gave up 5 bases; unmatched junction bases: 12. CDR3 in amino acids: CASRPLSRTGGTGELFF. CDR3 sequence (DNA): TGTGCCAGCAGACCACTCAGCCGGACAGGGGGTACCGGGGAGCTGTTTTTT.

The V call is TRBV12-3 or TRBV12-4, the J call TRBJ2-7; the match to TRBD1 covers 9 bases. The CDR3 length is 12 residues. J gave up 6 bases and V 6 bases, and 3 bases lay outside the gene matches. In DNA form, the CDR3 reads TGTGCCAGCAGGCCGACAGGGGGCGAGCAGTACTTC. Residues: CASRPTGGEQYF.

Remarks on this clone: Other DNA sequences from this sample encode an identical CDR3 as well. The chain employs TRBV18 and TRBJ1-2; 9 bases fit TRBD1. With V trimmed by 2 bases and J by 6 bases, 1 base remained unmatched. There are 13 residues in the CDR3. Per germline, CDR1 KGHSH and CDR2 LQKENI. The CDR3 DNA follows: TGTGCCAGCTCACCAACAGGGGGCGATGGCTACACCTTC. Translated: CASSPTGGDGYTF.

Worth noting for this clone: Within the sample, other DNA sequences also encode this same CDR3. This chain joins TRBV28 and TRBJ1-2; 9 nucleotides line up with TRBD1. The J segment lost 2 bases and the V segment lost 4 bases, leaving 2 bases of the junction unmatched. The CDR3 runs 14 residues. Germline V gene lookup returns CDR1 MDHEN and CDR2 SYDVKM. The CDR3 loop is CASSSGQGNYGYTF. The CDR3 coding sequence is TGTGCCAGCAGTTCCGGACAGGGGAACTATGGCTACACCTTC.

This clone has just one count. This rearrangement joins TRBV24-1 to TRBJ1-2; 7 bases fit TRBD1. Germline CDR1 KGHDR, CDR2 SFDVKD. V was pared by 6 bases and J by 3 bases, with 6 bases of the junction left unmatched. The CDR3 runs 14 residues. CDR3 bases: TGTGCCACCAGTTCAACAGGGGTCGACTATGGCTACACCTTC. Translation gives CATSSTGVDYGYTF.

The rearrangement joins TRBV2 to TRBJ2-3; no clear D gene. CDR3 size: 13 residues. The V gene lost 3 bases and the J gene lost 3 bases, with 7 bases spanning the gap. CDR1 and CDR2 (germline): SNHLY, FYNNEI. The CDR3 spells CASSDQLTDTQYF. CDR3 in DNA: TGTGCCAGCAGTGACCAGTTAACAGATACGCAGTATTTT.

This clone has more than one count but fewer than ten. The chain employs TRBV9 and TRBJ1-6, with a weak D call TRBD1 (5 bases). Germline loops: CDR1 SGDLS, CDR2 YYNGEE. The CDR3 is 13 residues long. The ends were cut back, 2 bases at V and 10 bases at J, with 10 bases in the middle. This chain's CDR3 is CASSVDSGSPLHF. The CDR3 coding sequence is TGTGCCAGCAGCGTTGACAGTGGATCACCCCTCCACTTT.

V and J are TRBV7-4 and TRBJ1-5, with 7 bases aligning to TRBD1. The V and J ends lost 1 base and 0 bases, in that order; junction bases with no gene match: 9. The CDR3 totals 18 residues. In germline, CDR1 is SGHVT, CDR2 SQSDAQ. This CDR3 is CASSLVIGTADSNQPQHF. As DNA, the CDR3 is TGTGCCAGCAGCTTAGTTATTGGGACAGCAGATAGCAATCAGCCCCAGCATTTT.

This chain connects TRBV29-1 to TRBJ1-2, with TRBD1 identical over 9 bases. The CDR3 has 14 residues. Per germline, CDR1 SQVTM and CDR2 ANQGSEA. V lost 4 bases, J lost 3 bases, and 6 bases stayed unmatched. Here the CDR3 DNA reads TGCAGCGTTGTTCCTAGGACAGGGGACTATGGCTACACCTTC. Translating it yields CSVVPRTGDYGYTF.

The rearrangement joins TRBV19 to TRBJ1-5; 9 bases align to TRBD1. V dropped 3 bases and J dropped 7; count of bases not matched to a gene: 13. The CDR3 runs to 17 residues. Germline V gene lookup returns CDR1 LNHDA and CDR2 SQIVND (reference sequence). This CDR3 reads CASSISGTGTLKQPQHF. CDR3 DNA: TGTGCCAGTAGTATTAGCGGGACAGGGACATTAAAGCAGCCCCAGCATTTT. Drawing the rest from reference TRBV19 and TRBJ1-5, the complete variable domain is DGGITQSPKYLFRKEGQNVTLSCEQNLNHDAMYWYRQDPGQGLRLIYYSQIVNDFQKGDIAEGYSVSREKKESFPLTVTSAQKNPTAFYLCASSISGTGTLKQPQHFGDGTRLSIL.

The genes are TRBV29-1 and TRBJ1-2; D may be TRBD1 (5 bases). V lost 3 bases, J lost 6 bases, and 8 bases lay in between. The CDR3 extends over 11 amino acids. CDR1 is SQVTM, CDR2 ANQGSEA, per germline. The CDR3 reads CSVDQGNGYTF. DNA of the CDR3: TGCAGCGTTGACCAGGGTAATGGCTACACCTTC.

The chain is built from TRBV7-9 and TRBJ1-3, with a possible D match to TRBD1 (6 bases). The CDR3 sequence is 16 residues long. The ends were cut back, 4 bases at V and 0 bases at J, with 13 bases in the middle. In germline, CDR1 is SEHNR, CDR2 FQNEAQ (reference sequence). For the CDR3, the DNA is TGTGCCAGCAGCTCCCTGGACAGAGACTCTGGAAACACCATATATTTT. Amino acid sequence: CASSSLDRDSGNTIYF.

J is TRBJ1-2 and V is TRBV29-1; D gene uncertain. Germline CDR1 reads SQVTM; CDR2 reads ANQGSEA. The CDR3 is 13 amino acids. V gave up 6 bases and J gave up 2 bases, with 13 bases separating them. The CDR3 region is CSVLTGLNYGYTF. CDR3 nucleotides: TGCAGCGTGCTGACGGGATTAAACTATGGCTACACCTTC.

This chain joins TRBV28 and TRBJ1-5; D not certain. Germline CDR1 is MDHEN and CDR2 is SYDVKM. The V end was cut by 5 bases, the J end by 7 bases, with 6 bases between. CDR3 size: 11 residues. CDR3 sequence: CASSVEQPQHF. The DNA of the CDR3 is TGTGCCAGCAGTGTAGAACAGCCCCAGCATTTT.

This rearrangement joins TRBV5-1 to TRBJ2-1, with D hard to call. The CDR3 runs to 13 residues. Germline V gene lookup returns CDR1 SGHRS and CDR2 YFSETQ. V was cut by 1 base and J by 6 bases, with 8 bases left in between. Written as DNA, the CDR3 is TGCGCCAGCAGCTTGACAGCAGGCAATGAGCAGTTCTTC. It is translated as CASSLTAGNEQFF.

This clone was picked up one time. The J gene is TRBJ2-1, the V gene TRBV18, with 7 bases fitting TRBD2. Germline V gene sequence: CDR1 KGHSH, CDR2 LQKENI. There are 16 residues in the CDR3. After removal of 1 base from V and 2 bases from J, the junction contained 5 bases not matched to a gene. The CDR3 coding sequence is TGTGCCAGCTCACCACGCGCCAGCGGGGCCTACAATGAGCAGTTCTTC. Residues: CASSPRASGAYNEQFF.

The chain carries TRBV15 and TRBJ2-7, with D possibly matching TRBD2 (6 bases). CDR3 size: 14 residues. CDR1 and CDR2 (germline): LNHNV, YYDKDF (reference sequence). V was cut by 9 bases and J by 0 bases, with 15 bases left in between. CDR3 DNA sequence: TGTGCCACTACCCGGGACTTGCTCTCCTACGAGCAGTACTTC. Amino acids: CATTRDLLSYEQYF.

This clone was detected once. This chain joins TRBV11-2 and TRBJ1-2, with TRBD1 as a possible D gene (6 bases). This CDR3 contains 15 residues. V lost 8 bases and J lost 0, with 16 bases in between. CDR1 is SGHAT, CDR2 FQNNGV, per germline. CDR3 bases: TGTGCCAGCTCCCCAACAGGGAGGGCTAACTATGGCTACACCTTC. It yields the protein CASSPTGRANYGYTF.

The rearrangement links TRBV11-2 to TRBJ1-4; tentative D call: TRBD1 (6 bases). V was cut by 5 bases and J by 3 bases, with 19 bases left in between. Germline V gene data show CDR1 as SGHAT and CDR2 as FQNNGV. The CDR3 totals 17 residues. CDR3 sequence: CASSREPGVGSNEKLFF. In nucleotides, the CDR3 is TGTGCCAGCAGCCGCGAGCCAGGGGTTGGGTCTAATGAAAAACTGTTTTTT.

For the CDR3, the DNA is TGTGCCAGCAGCCAAGATGGCGTTGGGTTAGCGGGGGTTCTGGATACGCAGTATTTT. It yields the protein CASSQDGVGLAGVLDTQYF. The chain joins TRBV4-2 to TRBJ2-3, with TRBD2 matching over 9 bases. CDR1 and CDR2 from the germline V gene are LGHNA and YNFKEQ. With 0 bases clipped from V and 6 bases from J, the junction kept 16 bases outside the gene matches. The CDR3 spans 19 residues.

The rearrangement joins TRBV10-3 to TRBJ2-2; D is unclear. The CDR3 contains 14 residues. V shed 4 bases and J shed 4 bases, with 10 bases lying between them. Germline-derived CDR1 and CDR2 are ENHRY and SYGVKD. CDR3 nucleotides: TGTGCCATCAGTGTACCGGGTAGCACCGGGGAGCTGTTTTTT. Amino acid sequence: CAISVPGSTGELFF.

This clone was observed once. V usage is TRBV3-1 (or the pseudogene TRBV3-2) and J usage is TRBJ2-7; 9 nucleotides agree with TRBD2. V shed 1 base, J shed 5 bases, and the junction held 3 bases outside the gene matches. This CDR3 has 14 residues. Germline lookup yields CDR1 LGHDT and CDR2 YNNKEL (reference sequence). The CDR3, as DNA: TGTGCCAGCAGCCAAGGGCTAGCGGGAAACGAGCAGTACTTC. This translates into CASSQGLAGNEQYF.

V usage is TRBV12-5 and J usage is TRBJ1-1, with D tentatively TRBD1 (6 bases). Trimming took off 4 bases at V and 0 bases at J, with 9 bases between the two ends. Germline V gives CDR1 LGHNT, CDR2 FRNRAP. The CDR3 consists of 14 residues. CDR3 sequence (DNA): TGTGCTAGTGGTTCACAGGGTTTGAACACTGAAGCTTTCTTT. It yields the protein CASGSQGLNTEAFF.

The chain links TRBV5-4 to TRBJ2-2, with 8 bases aligning to TRBD2. The CDR3 length is 15 residues. V was clipped by 4 bases and J by 2 bases; unmatched bases: 4. Germline V lookup: CDR1 SGHNT, CDR2 YYREEE (reference sequence). The CDR3 spells CASSPSGGNTGELFF. In DNA, the CDR3 is TGTGCCAGCAGCCCAAGCGGGGGAAACACCGGGGAGCTGTTTTTT.

This chain joins TRBV4-1 and TRBJ2-7, with 7 bases matching TRBD1. The CDR3 is made up of 16 amino acids. Germline CDR1 and CDR2: MGHRA and YSYEKL. V shed 2 bases and J 0 bases; nucleotides not matched to a gene: 7. The CDR3 spells CASSQFLSGGSYEQYF. The CDR3 coding sequence is TGCGCCAGCAGCCAATTCCTGTCAGGGGGCTCCTACGAGCAGTACTTC.

The gene calls are TRBV7-2 and TRBJ1-1, with D uncertain. The V gene's germline CDR1 is SGHTA and CDR2 FQGNSA. The CDR3 is 14 residues long. V was cut by 2 bases and J by 1 base, with 8 bases left in between. The CDR3 region is CASSLLQSNTEAFF. CDR3 bases: TGTGCCAGCAGCTTATTACAGTCGAACACTGAAGCTTTCTTT.

This chain links TRBV7-3 with TRBJ1-2; the D gene is possibly TRBD1 (5 bases). Germline CDR1 and CDR2: SGHTA and FQGTGA. V was clipped by 5 bases and J by 2 bases, with 9 bases between them. The CDR3 has 13 amino acids. CDR3 sequence reads: CASSPDTNYGYTF. In nucleotides, the CDR3 is TGTGCCAGCAGCCCGGACACAAACTATGGCTACACCTTC.